A single sample is the source of the 20 T cell receptor beta chains below, sequenced in a study of blood T cell repertoires in COVID-19. Repertoires were generated with immunoSEQ multiplex PCR, while TCRdb's copy carries only in-frame clones and drops some. There are more than 70,000 clones in the sample; 75% to 95% occur only once, and 3% to 4.5% lies in the top ten. The sequenced sample consisted of peripheral blood. These TCRs come from a woman in her forties or fifties in a cohort sampled during active COVID-19.

The chain carries TRBV4-1 and TRBJ2-1; 8 bases align to TRBD2. V shed 4 bases and J 0 bases; nucleotides not matched to a gene: 5. Germline V gene lookup returns CDR1 MGHRA and CDR2 YSYEKL. The CDR3 totals 16 residues. CDR3 residues: CASSPGGGSSYNEQFF. CDR3 DNA sequence: TGCGCCAGCAGCCCGGGGGGGGGTAGCTCCTACAATGAGCAGTTCTTC.

The chain joins TRBV7-3 to TRBJ1-6; D call uncertain. Between the trimmed V and J ends, which lost 0 bases and 11 bases, there was a span of 11 bases. This CDR3 has 14 residues. Germline lookup yields CDR1 SGHTA and CDR2 FQGTGA. CDR3 sequence (DNA): TGTGCCAGCAGCTTAACGTCTCCAGGCGCACCCCTCCACTTT. Translation: CASSLTSPGAPLHF.

This chain joins TRBV27 and TRBJ2-1; TRBD1 is a possible D gene (6 bases). Germline CDR1 and CDR2: MNHEY and SMNVEV (reference sequence). The CDR3 has 14 residues. Trimming removed 6 bases at V and 0 bases at J, with 9 bases between. Here the CDR3 reads CASSRGGSYNEQFF. CDR3 in DNA: TGTGCCAGCAGCCGAGGGGGCTCCTACAATGAGCAGTTCTTC.

The chain combines TRBV27 with TRBJ1-6, with D maybe TRBD1 (5 bases). CDR3 length equals 16 residues. Germline lookup yields CDR1 MNHEY and CDR2 SMNVEV (reference sequence). The ends were cut back, 0 bases at V and 7 bases at J, with 13 bases in the middle. CDR3 sequence reads: CASSLSNRSGNSPLHF. The CDR3 nucleotides read TGTGCCAGCAGTTTATCGAACAGGTCTGGGAATTCACCCCTCCACTTT.

The chain recombines TRBV6-1 with TRBJ2-2; D gene unclear. The CDR3 has 17 residues. V gave up 4 bases and J gave up 0 bases, with 15 bases separating them. Germline values: CDR1 MNHNS, CDR2 SASEGT. This chain's CDR3 is CASSVRPSSANTGELFF. DNA for the CDR3: TGTGCCAGCAGTGTCCGCCCCAGCAGCGCGAACACCGGGGAGCTGTTTTTT.

V is TRBV7-3 and J is TRBJ2-7; the D gene is possibly TRBD2 (5 bases). The CDR3 covers 14 residues. CDR1 and CDR2 from the germline V gene are SGHTA and FQGTGA. The V gene lost 5 bases and the J gene lost 3 bases, with 14 bases spanning the gap. The CDR3 loop is CASSVSRDLYEQYF. In DNA, the CDR3 is TGTGCCAGCAGCGTAAGCCGGGATCTCTACGAGCAGTACTTC.

The J gene is TRBJ1-1, the V gene TRBV5-1, with 11 bases lining up with TRBD1. Germline trimming cut 1 base from V and 4 bases from J; bases unmatched to any gene: 3. Germline V gene data show CDR1 as SGHRS and CDR2 as YFSETQ. CDR3 size: 15 residues. CDR3 sequence: CASSLSGQGATEAFF. The CDR3 nucleotides are TGCGCCAGCAGCTTGTCCGGACAGGGGGCCACTGAAGCTTTCTTT.

This chain connects TRBV18 to TRBJ1-2; D not certain. This CDR3 region has 15 residues. CDR1 is KGHSH and CDR2 is LQKENI in the germline V gene. V was clipped by 3 bases and J by 0 bases, with 11 bases between them. CDR3 region: CASSPQEQTNYGYTF. CDR3 bases: TGTGCCAGCTCACCTCAGGAACAGACTAACTATGGCTACACCTTC.

V usage is TRBV13 and J usage is TRBJ2-1, with 10 bases fitting TRBD2. V was pared by 5 bases and J by 8 bases, with 9 bases of the junction left unmatched. CDR1 is PRHDT and CDR2 is FYEKMQ in the germline V gene (reference sequence). The CDR3 sequence is 15 residues long. The CDR3 bases are TGTGCCAGCAGCGCTCTAGCGGGAGTGGAAGATGAGCAGTTCTTC. Its protein product is CASSALAGVEDEQFF. Together with reference TRBV13 and TRBJ2-1, the CDR3 gives the full variable domain: AAGVIQSPRHLIKEKRETATLKCYPIPRHDTVYWYQQGPGQDPQFLISFYEKMQSDKGSIPDRFSAQQFSDYHSELNMSSLELGDSALYFCASSALAGVEDEQFFGPGTRLTVL.

This clone was counted a single time. The genes are TRBV6-5 and TRBJ1-1; D remains unclear. Looked up from germline, CDR1 is MNHEY and CDR2 is SVGAGI. Trimming stripped 4 bases from V and 0 bases from J, with 9 bases between. There are 14 residues in the CDR3. The CDR3 coding sequence is TGTGCCAGCAGTTCTCAGGATATGAACACTGAAGCTTTCTTT. It codes for CASSSQDMNTEAFF.

The chain employs TRBV5-1 and TRBJ1-5; D unresolved. The ends were cut back, 0 bases at V and 1 base at J, with 5 bases in the middle. The germline V gene has CDR1 SGHRS and CDR2 YFSETQ. This CDR3 has 14 residues. The DNA for the CDR3 is TGCGCCAGCAGCTTGGCCGGGAGCAATCAGCCCCAGCATTTT. This encodes CASSLAGSNQPQHF.

The genes are TRBV11-3 and TRBJ1-1; possible D gene TRBD1, 5 bases. The CDR3 runs 15 residues. Germline V gives CDR1 SGHNT, CDR2 YENEEA. V was cut by 4 bases and J by 4 bases, with 16 bases left in between. The CDR3 region has the DNA TGTGCCAGCAGCTCCACCAAGCAGGGTGGCACTGAAGCTTTCTTT. Its protein product is CASSSTKQGGTEAFF.

CDR3 amino acids: CASRQRTSGTESGFYEQYF. As DNA, the CDR3 is TGTGCCAGCAGACAGCGGACTAGCGGGACAGAATCGGGGTTCTACGAGCAGTACTTC. The V and J genes are TRBV6-4 and TRBJ2-7; 12 bases align to TRBD2. The CDR3 runs 19 residues. The ends lost 6 bases at V and 3 bases at J; junction bases unmatched: 18. Looked up from germline, CDR1 is MRHNA and CDR2 is SNTAGT.

The rearrangement uses TRBV2 and TRBJ1-5; D possibly corresponds to TRBD1 (5 bases). From germline, CDR1 is SNHLY and CDR2 FYNNEI. The germline V and J ends were trimmed by 9 bases and 0 bases, with 15 bases remaining between them. The CDR3 spans 15 residues. This CDR3 reads CASTSATVSNQPQHF. CDR3 nucleotides: TGTGCCAGTACAAGCGCGACAGTTAGCAATCAGCCCCAGCATTTT.

The chain has TRBV19 and TRBJ2-6, with D uncertain. CDR1 and CDR2 from the germline V gene are LNHDA and SQIVND (reference sequence). The V end lost 6 bases, the J end lost 0 bases, and 9 bases lay between the germline ends. CDR3 length: 15 amino acids. CDR3 in DNA: TGTGCCAGTAGGAGTCTTAGCTCTGGGGCCAACGTCCTGACTTTC. Residues: CASRSLSSGANVLTF.

The chain couples TRBV7-2 to TRBJ2-5; D perhaps matches TRBD2 (5 bases). CDR3 size: 15 residues. The germline V gene has CDR1 SGHTA and CDR2 FQGNSA. The V and J ends lost 5 bases and 4 bases respectively, with 17 bases between them. DNA for the CDR3: TGTGCCAGCAGCCTCTCAGCGAGTGAGGGAGAGACCCAGTACTTC. Its protein product is CASSLSASEGETQYF.

The chain carries TRBV5-1 and TRBJ1-5; no definite D call. This CDR3 comprises 12 residues. The germline CDR1 and CDR2 sequences are SGHRS and YFSETQ. Trimming removed 4 bases from V and 9 bases from J, with 11 bases in between. In DNA form, the CDR3 reads TGCGCCAGCAGCCGGACTGGTTGGCCCCAGCATTTT. Its translation is CASSRTGWPQHF.

The chain carries TRBV19 and TRBJ1-3; the match to TRBD1 covers 10 bases. The CDR3 runs to 16 residues. In germline, CDR1 is LNHDA, CDR2 SQIVND (reference sequence). With 5 bases clipped from V and 3 bases from J, the junction kept 7 bases outside the gene matches. The CDR3 region is CASSQPGQGSGNTIYF. CDR3 DNA: TGTGCCAGTAGTCAACCGGGACAGGGGAGTGGAAACACCATATATTTT.

CDR3 region: CASRPTSRYNEQFF. The CDR3 DNA is TGTGCCAGCAGACCGACTAGCAGATACAATGAGCAGTTCTTC. This chain links TRBV28 with TRBJ2-1, with 7 bases lining up with TRBD2. Per the germline V gene, CDR1 is MDHEN and CDR2 is SYDVKM. The CDR3 runs to 14 residues. V lost 6 bases, J lost 4 bases, and 6 bases stayed unmatched.

This clone was seen a few times. Other nucleotide sequences from this sample produce the same CDR3. The rearrangement links TRBV10-2 to TRBJ2-2; tentative D call: TRBD1 (6 bases). Trimming shortened V by 7 bases and J by 2 bases, and 11 bases separated the two germline ends. The CDR3 runs 14 residues. Germline CDR1 WSHSY, CDR2 SAAADI. The CDR3 DNA reads TGCGCCAGCAAGAGGGACACCAACACCGGGGAGCTGTTTTTT. Protein: CASKRDTNTGELFF.